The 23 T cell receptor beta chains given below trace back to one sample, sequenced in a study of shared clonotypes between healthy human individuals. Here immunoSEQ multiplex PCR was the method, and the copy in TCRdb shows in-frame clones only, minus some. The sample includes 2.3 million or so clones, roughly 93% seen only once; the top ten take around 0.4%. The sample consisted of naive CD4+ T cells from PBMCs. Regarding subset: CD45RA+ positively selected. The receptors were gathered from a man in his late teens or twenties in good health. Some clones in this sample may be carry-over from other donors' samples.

CDR3 DNA: TGTGCTAGTGGTTTGGGGGTTGAGCAGTTCTTC. Translated: CASGLGVEQFF. This chain uses TRBV12-5 with TRBJ2-1; no definite D call. V was cut by 1 base and J by 9 bases, with 4 bases left in between. The CDR3 loop spans 11 amino acids. Germline V gene data show CDR1 as LGHNT and CDR2 as FRNRAP.

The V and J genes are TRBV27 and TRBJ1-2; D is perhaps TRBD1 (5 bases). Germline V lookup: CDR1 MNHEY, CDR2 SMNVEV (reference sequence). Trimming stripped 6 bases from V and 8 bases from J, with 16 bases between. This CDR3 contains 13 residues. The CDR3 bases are TGTGCCAGCAGGGAGGCGGGACTAAGGGGCTACACCTTC. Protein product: CASREAGLRGYTF.

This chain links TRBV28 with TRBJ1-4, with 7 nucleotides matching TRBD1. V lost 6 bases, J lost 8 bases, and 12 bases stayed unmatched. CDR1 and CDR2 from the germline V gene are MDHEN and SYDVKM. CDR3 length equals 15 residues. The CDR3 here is CASRDNRGFWEKLFF. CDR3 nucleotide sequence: TGTGCCAGCAGAGACAACAGGGGTTTTTGGGAAAAACTGTTTTTT. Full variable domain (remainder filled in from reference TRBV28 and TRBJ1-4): DVKVTQSSRYLVKRTGEKVFLECVQDMDHENMFWYRQDPGLGLRLIYFSYDVKMKEKGDIPEGYSVSREKKERFSLILESASTNQTSMYLCASRDNRGFWEKLFFGSGTQLSVL.

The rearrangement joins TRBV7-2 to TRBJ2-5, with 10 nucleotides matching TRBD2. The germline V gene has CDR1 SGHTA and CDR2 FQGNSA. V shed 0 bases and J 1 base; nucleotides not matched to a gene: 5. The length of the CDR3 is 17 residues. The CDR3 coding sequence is TGTGCCAGCAGCTTAGCGGTCCTAGCGGGAGCCCAAGAGACCCAGTACTTC. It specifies CASSLAVLAGAQETQYF.

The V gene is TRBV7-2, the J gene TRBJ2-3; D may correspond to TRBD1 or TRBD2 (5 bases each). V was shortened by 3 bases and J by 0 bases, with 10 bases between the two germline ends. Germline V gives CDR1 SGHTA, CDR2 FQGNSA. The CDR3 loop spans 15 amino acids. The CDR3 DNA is TGTGCCAGCAGCTTGACGGGACCGAGCACAGATACGCAGTATTTT. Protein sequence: CASSLTGPSTDTQYF.

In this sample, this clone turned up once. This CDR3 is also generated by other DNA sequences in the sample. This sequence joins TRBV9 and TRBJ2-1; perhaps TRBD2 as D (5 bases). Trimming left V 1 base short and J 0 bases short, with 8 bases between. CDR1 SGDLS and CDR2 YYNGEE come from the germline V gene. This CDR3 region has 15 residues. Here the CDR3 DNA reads TGTGCCAGCAGCGTACTAGGGAGCTCCTACAATGAGCAGTTCTTC. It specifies CASSVLGSSYNEQFF.

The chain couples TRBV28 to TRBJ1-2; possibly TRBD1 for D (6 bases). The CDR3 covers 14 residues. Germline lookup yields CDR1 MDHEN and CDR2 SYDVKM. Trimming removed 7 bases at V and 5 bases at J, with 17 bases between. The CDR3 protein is CASNTITGRYGYTF. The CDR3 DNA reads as TGTGCCAGCAACACGATAACAGGGAGATATGGCTACACCTTC.

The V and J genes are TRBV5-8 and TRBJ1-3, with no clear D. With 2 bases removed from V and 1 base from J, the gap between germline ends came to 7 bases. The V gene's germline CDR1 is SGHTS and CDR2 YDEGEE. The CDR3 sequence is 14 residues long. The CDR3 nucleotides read TGTGCCAGCAGCTTCGGGTCATCTGGAAACACCATATATTTT. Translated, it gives CASSFGSSGNTIYF.

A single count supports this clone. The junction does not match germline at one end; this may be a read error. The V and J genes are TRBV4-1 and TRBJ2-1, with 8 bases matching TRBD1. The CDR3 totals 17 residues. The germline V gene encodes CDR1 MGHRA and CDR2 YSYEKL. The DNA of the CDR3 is TGCGCCAGCAGCGAAGACTCCCACAGGGGGTGGGACAATGAGCAGTTCTTC. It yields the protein CASSEDSHRGWDNEQFF.

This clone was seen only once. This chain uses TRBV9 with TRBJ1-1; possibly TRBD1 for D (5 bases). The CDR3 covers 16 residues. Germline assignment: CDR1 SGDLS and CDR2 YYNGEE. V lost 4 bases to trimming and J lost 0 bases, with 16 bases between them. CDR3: CASSPYGTEMNTEAFF. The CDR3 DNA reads TGTGCCAGCAGCCCCTACGGGACGGAAATGAACACTGAAGCTTTCTTT.

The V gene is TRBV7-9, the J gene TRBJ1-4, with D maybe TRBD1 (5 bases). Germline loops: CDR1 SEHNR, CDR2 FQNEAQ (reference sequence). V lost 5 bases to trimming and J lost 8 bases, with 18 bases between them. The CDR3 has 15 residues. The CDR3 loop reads CASSPGARIGEKLFF. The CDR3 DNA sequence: TGTGCCAGCAGCCCCGGGGCCAGAATTGGGGAAAAACTGTTTTTT.

The CDR3 reads CASSKLSGSMETQYF. CDR3 DNA sequence: TGCGCCAGCAGCAAACTTAGCGGGTCGATGGAGACCCAGTACTTC. The V call is TRBV5-1, the J call TRBJ2-5; 7 bases match TRBD2. Trimming cost V 4 bases and J 5 bases; bases outside gene matches: 11. The CDR3 totals 15 residues. Germline V gene lookup returns CDR1 SGHRS and CDR2 YFSETQ.

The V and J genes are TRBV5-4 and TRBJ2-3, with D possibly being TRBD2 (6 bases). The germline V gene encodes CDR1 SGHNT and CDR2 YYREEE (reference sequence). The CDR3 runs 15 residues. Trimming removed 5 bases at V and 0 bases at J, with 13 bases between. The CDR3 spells CASRQTSGSTDTQYF. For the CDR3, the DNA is TGTGCCAGCAGACAAACCAGCGGGAGCACAGATACGCAGTATTTT.

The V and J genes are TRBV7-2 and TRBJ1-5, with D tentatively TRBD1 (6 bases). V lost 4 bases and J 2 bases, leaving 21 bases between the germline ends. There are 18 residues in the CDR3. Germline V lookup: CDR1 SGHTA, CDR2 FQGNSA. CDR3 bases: TGTGCCAGCAGCTCTCTAAGAGGGACATCTCCCGGCAATCAGCCCCAGCATTTT. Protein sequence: CASSSLRGTSPGNQPQHF.

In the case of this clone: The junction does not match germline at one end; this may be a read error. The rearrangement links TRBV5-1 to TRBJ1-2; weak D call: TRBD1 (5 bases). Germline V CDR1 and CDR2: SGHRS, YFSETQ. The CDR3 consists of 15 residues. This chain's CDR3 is CASSLDTGTEYVYTF. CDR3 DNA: TGCGCCAGCAGCTTAGATACCGGGACGGAATATGTCTACACCTTC.

Written as DNA, the CDR3 is TGCGCCAGCAGCTTGATTGAAGACAGGGGGAACGGGGAGCTGTTTTTT. Translation gives CASSLIEDRGNGELFF. The V call is TRBV5-1, the J call TRBJ2-2; 9 bases agree with TRBD1. The germline CDR1 and CDR2 sequences are SGHRS and YFSETQ. CDR3 length: 16 amino acids. Unmatched junction bases numbered 8, after V lost 1 base and J lost 7 bases. Full variable domain (remainder filled in from reference TRBV5-1 and TRBJ2-2): KAGVTQTPRYLIKTRGQQVTLSCSPISGHRSVSWYQQTPGQGLQFLFEYFSETQRNKGNFPGRFSGRQFSNSRSEMNVSTLELGDSALYLCASSLIEDRGNGELFFGEGSRLTVL.

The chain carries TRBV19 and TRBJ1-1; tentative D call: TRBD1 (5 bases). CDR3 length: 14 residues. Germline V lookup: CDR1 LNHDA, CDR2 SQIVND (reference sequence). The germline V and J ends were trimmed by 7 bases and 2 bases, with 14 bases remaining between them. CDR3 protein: CASTREQVNTEAFF. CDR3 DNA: TGTGCCAGTACCCGGGAACAGGTAAACACTGAAGCTTTCTTT. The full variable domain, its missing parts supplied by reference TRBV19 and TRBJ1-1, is DGGITQSPKYLFRKEGQNVTLSCEQNLNHDAMYWYRQDPGQGLRLIYYSQIVNDFQKGDIAEGYSVSREKKESFPLTVTSAQKNPTAFYLCASTREQVNTEAFFGQGTRLTVV.

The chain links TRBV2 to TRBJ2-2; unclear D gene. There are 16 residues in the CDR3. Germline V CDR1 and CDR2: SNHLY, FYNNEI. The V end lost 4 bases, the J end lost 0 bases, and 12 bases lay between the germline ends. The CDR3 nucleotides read TGTGCCAGCAGTGTGCGGACCCTATCGAACACCGGGGAGCTGTTTTTT. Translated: CASSVRTLSNTGELFF.

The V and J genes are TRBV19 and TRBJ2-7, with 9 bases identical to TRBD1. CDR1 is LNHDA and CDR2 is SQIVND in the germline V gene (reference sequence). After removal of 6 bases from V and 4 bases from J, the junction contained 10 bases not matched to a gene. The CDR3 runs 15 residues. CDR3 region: CASSRSGQGPYEQYF. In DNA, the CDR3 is TGTGCCAGTAGCCGATCGGGACAGGGCCCTTACGAGCAGTACTTC.

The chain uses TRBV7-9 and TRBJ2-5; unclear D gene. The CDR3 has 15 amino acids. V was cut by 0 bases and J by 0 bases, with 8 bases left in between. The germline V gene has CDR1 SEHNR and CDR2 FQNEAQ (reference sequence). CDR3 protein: CASSLARWYQETQYF. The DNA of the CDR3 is TGTGCCAGCAGCTTAGCGCGATGGTACCAAGAGACCCAGTACTTC.

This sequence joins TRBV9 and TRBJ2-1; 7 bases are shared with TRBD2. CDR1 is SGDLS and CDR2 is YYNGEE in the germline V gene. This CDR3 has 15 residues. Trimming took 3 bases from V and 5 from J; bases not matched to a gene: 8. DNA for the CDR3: TGTGCCAGCAGCGCCCAGTCTAGCGGACACAATGAGCAGTTCTTC. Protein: CASSAQSSGHNEQFF.

CDR3 residues: CASSAPPDRLYNEKLFF. In DNA form, the CDR3 reads TGTGCCAGCAGTGCCCCACCCGACAGGCTCTATAATGAAAAACTGTTTTTT. The V call is TRBV28, the J call TRBJ1-4; tentative D call: TRBD1 (6 bases). The germline gives CDR1 MDHEN, CDR2 SYDVKM. V was clipped by 5 bases and J by 4 bases, with 20 bases between them. The CDR3 runs to 17 residues.

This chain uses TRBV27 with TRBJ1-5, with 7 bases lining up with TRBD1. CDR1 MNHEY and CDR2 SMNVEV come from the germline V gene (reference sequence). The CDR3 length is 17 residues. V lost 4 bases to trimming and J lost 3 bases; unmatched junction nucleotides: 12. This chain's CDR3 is CASSSWKTGDANQPQHF. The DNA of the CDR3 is TGTGCCAGCAGTTCCTGGAAAACAGGGGACGCCAATCAGCCCCAGCATTTT.